Below are 27 T cell receptor beta chains sequenced from a single sample in a study of graft-versus-host responses after intestinal transplantation. Irradiated, violet-dye-labeled stimulators (about 200,000) were plated alongside about 200,000 CFSE-labeled responders. TCRdb's copy holds only in-frame clones and misses some; the assay was immunoSEQ multiplex PCR. The profile shows 20,000 to 25,000 clones, 40% to 45% of them singletons. The starting material was alloreactive CD8+ T cells from a mixed lymphocyte reaction culture, obtained before intestinal transplant. The sample's subset: CFSE-low proliferating T cells sorted from roughly 6-day pre-transplant mixed lymphocyte reaction (GvH or HvG direction). These receptors were obtained from a human patient who received an intestinal transplant.

This clone has just a few counts. The rearrangement uses TRBV7-2 and TRBJ1-2; TRBD1 agrees at 8 bases. The V and J ends lost 3 bases and 8 bases, in that order; junction bases with no gene match: 8. This CDR3 spans 14 amino acids. CDR1 and CDR2 (germline): SGHTA, FQGNSA. The CDR3 spells CASSFGVRTGGYTF. CDR3 DNA: TGTGCCAGCAGCTTCGGAGTCCGGACAGGGGGCTACACCTTC.

J is TRBJ2-1 and V is TRBV9; D possibly uses TRBD1 or TRBD2 (6 bases each). V was trimmed by 5 bases and J by 10 bases, leaving 13 bases between them. The CDR3 has 12 residues. The germline V gene has CDR1 SGDLS and CDR2 YYNGEE. CDR3 in amino acids: CASSQVGGEQFF. The CDR3 region has the DNA TGTGCCAGCAGTCAAGTGGGGGGCGAGCAGTTCTTC.

The table lists this clone with a count of one. The chain couples TRBV30 to TRBJ1-2; D remains unclear. The CDR3 spans 14 residues. Germline V gives CDR1 GTSNPN, CDR2 SVGIG (reference sequence). The V gene lost 3 bases and the J gene lost 3 bases, with 14 bases spanning the gap. The CDR3 sequence is CAWRARAGDYGYTF. The CDR3 DNA reads TGTGCCTGGAGGGCACGGGCGGGTGACTATGGCTACACCTTC.

This chain connects TRBV7-2 to TRBJ2-1; 13 nucleotides match TRBD2. Per the germline V gene, CDR1 is SGHTA and CDR2 is FQGNSA. This CDR3 spans 14 amino acids. V shed 6 bases, J shed 9 bases, and the junction held 5 bases outside the gene matches. DNA for the CDR3: TGTGCCAGCAGTCGGACTAGCGGGAGTTTTGAGCAGTTCTTC. As protein: CASSRTSGSFEQFF.

The chain joins TRBV5-1 to TRBJ1-2, with D possibly matching TRBD1 (6 bases). Germline CDR1 reads SGHRS; CDR2 reads YFSETQ. V lost 4 bases and J lost 1, with 14 bases in between. The CDR3 extends over 15 amino acids. CDR3 loop: CASSMVDSYNYGYTF. The CDR3 bases are TGCGCCAGCAGCATGGTGGACAGCTATAACTATGGCTACACCTTC.

This clone was counted only a few times. V and J are TRBV7-9 and TRBJ2-3; TRBD2 matches at 11 bases. The length of the CDR3 is 15 residues. Germline V CDR1 and CDR2: SEHNR, FQNEAQ (reference sequence). The V and J ends lost 6 bases and 6 bases, in that order; junction bases with no gene match: 8. The CDR3 DNA reads as TGTGCCAGCAGTTATACTAGCGGGAGCTCGGATACGCAGTATTTT. This translates into CASSYTSGSSDTQYF.

This clone was seen only once. The J gene is TRBJ2-7, the V gene TRBV28; either TRBD1 or TRBD2 may supply D (5 bases each). The CDR3 consists of 14 residues. CDR1 is MDHEN, CDR2 SYDVKM, per germline. Trimming pared 7 bases from V and 3 bases from J, leaving 16 bases between. The CDR3 sequence: CASTRSGPSYEQYF. The CDR3 DNA is TGTGCCAGCACCCGATCGGGGCCAAGCTACGAGCAGTACTTC. Combining the CDR3 with reference TRBV28 and TRBJ2-7 gives the whole variable domain DVKVTQSSRYLVKRTGEKVFLECVQDMDHENMFWYRQDPGLGLRLIYFSYDVKMKEKGDIPEGYSVSREKKERFSLILESASTNQTSMYLCASTRSGPSYEQYFGPGTRLTVT.

Judged by abundance, this clone is medium-sized (0.01 to 0.1%). This rearrangement joins TRBV6-1 to TRBJ1-4; 10 bases are a match to TRBD1. Germline V gene lookup returns CDR1 MNHNS and CDR2 SASEGT. CDR3 size: 17 residues. Unmatched junction bases numbered 9, after V lost 1 base and J lost 7 bases. CDR3 sequence reads: CASSEVGQGFIGEKLFF. The CDR3 DNA follows: TGTGCCAGCAGTGAAGTGGGACAGGGGTTTATAGGTGAAAAACTGTTTTTT.

This clone was seen more than once but under ten times. The chain couples TRBV5-6 to TRBJ2-7, with a weak D call TRBD2 (6 bases). Germline V gene sequence: CDR1 SGHDT, CDR2 YYEEEE. Between the trimmed V and J ends, which lost 0 bases and 0 bases, there was a span of 13 bases. The CDR3 covers 16 residues. The chain's CDR3 is CASSLEWAGSSYEQYF. The CDR3 bases are TGTGCCAGCAGCTTGGAATGGGCCGGGAGCTCCTACGAGCAGTACTTC. The entire variable domain, with the rest obtained from reference TRBV5-6 and TRBJ2-7, is as follows: DAGVTQSPTHLIKTRGQQVTLRCSPKSGHDTVSWYQQALGQGPQFIFQYYEEEERQRGNFPDRFSGHQFPNYSSELNVNALLLGDSALYLCASSLEWAGSSYEQYFGPGTRLTVT.

By proportion, this clone is medium-sized. This chain links TRBV7-3 with TRBJ2-5; the D is unclear. Trimming stripped 2 bases from V and 2 bases from J, with 12 bases between. The CDR3 totals 15 residues. Germline CDR1 SGHTA, CDR2 FQGTGA. CDR3 protein: CASSLGMVAQETQYF. CDR3 DNA sequence: TGTGCCAGCAGCTTAGGGATGGTGGCTCAAGAGACCCAGTACTTC.

The chain carries TRBV28 and TRBJ2-1; tentatively, D is TRBD2 (5 bases). V lost 3 bases to trimming and J lost 4 bases, with 10 bases between them. This CDR3 comprises 14 residues. The germline V gene has CDR1 MDHEN and CDR2 SYDVKM. CDR3 protein: CASSFETTYNEQFF. CDR3 bases: TGTGCCAGCAGTTTTGAGACTACTTACAATGAGCAGTTCTTC.

The chain is built from TRBV7-3 and TRBJ2-1, with 7 bases aligning to TRBD2. CDR1 SGHTA and CDR2 FQGTGA come from the germline V gene. CDR3 size: 13 residues. Trimming at V came to 3 bases and at J to 5 bases, leaving 1 base not matched to a gene. In DNA, the CDR3 is TGTGCCAGCAGCTTCGGGAGGAACAATGAGCAGTTCTTC. Translating it yields CASSFGRNNEQFF. The full variable domain, its missing parts supplied by reference TRBV7-3 and TRBJ2-1, is GAGVSQTPSNKVTEKGKYVELRCDPISGHTALYWYRQSLGQGPEFLIYFQGTGAADDSGLPNDRFFAVRPEGSVSTLKIQRTERGDSAVYLCASSFGRNNEQFFGPGTRLTVL.

J is TRBJ1-2 and V is TRBV15; D may be TRBD1 (6 bases). The CDR3 covers 16 residues. The germline CDR1 and CDR2 sequences are LNHNV and YYDKDF (reference sequence). V lost 1 base, J lost 4 bases, and 16 bases lay in between. The DNA of the CDR3 is TGTGCCACCAGCAGAGCGGGGGGGGCTCAGGGCTATGGCTACACCTTC. Protein sequence: CATSRAGGAQGYGYTF.

This clone ranks as medium-sized. The V call is TRBV6-1, the J call TRBJ2-7; D gene uncertain. The CDR3 covers 14 residues. Trimming shortened V by 0 bases and J by 4 bases, and 10 bases separated the two germline ends. Looked up from germline, CDR1 is MNHNS and CDR2 is SASEGT. The CDR3 protein is CASSEAGKQYEQYF. CDR3 in DNA: TGTGCCAGCAGTGAAGCGGGCAAGCAATACGAGCAGTACTTC.

This clone was counted between two and nine times. The genes are TRBV5-4 and TRBJ2-2, with 8 positions matching TRBD2. Germline CDR1 and CDR2: SGHNT and YYREEE (reference sequence). The CDR3 runs 17 residues. The V gene end was trimmed by 5 bases and the J gene end by 0 bases; junction bases not matched to a gene: 9. The DNA for the CDR3 is TGTGCCAGCAGTCGTGCAGGACTAGCAGCGAACACCGGGGAGCTGTTTTTT. It is translated as CASSRAGLAANTGELFF.

CDR3 residues: CASSEHQGREKLFF. The CDR3 region has the DNA TGTGCCAGCAGTGAACACCAGGGGAGGGAAAAACTGTTTTTT. The chain employs TRBV25-1 and TRBJ1-4; D might be TRBD1 (6 bases). Trimming cost V 2 bases and J 8 bases, with 12 bases left between them. CDR3 length: 14 residues. CDR1 and CDR2 from the germline V gene are MGHDK and SYGVNS.

The V and J genes are TRBV2 and TRBJ2-4, with TRBD1 as a possible D gene (5 bases). The CDR3 has 13 residues. V was shortened by 4 bases and J by 2 bases, with 6 bases between the two germline ends. Germline V gene sequence: CDR1 SNHLY, CDR2 FYNNEI. The CDR3 here is CASSAGPKNIQYF. The CDR3 nucleotides read TGTGCCAGCAGTGCAGGGCCCAAAAACATTCAGTACTTC.

The gene calls are TRBV7-3 and TRBJ2-1; possibly TRBD2 for D (6 bases). Per the germline V gene, CDR1 is SGHTA and CDR2 is FQGTGA. The V gene lost 5 bases and the J gene lost 6 bases, with 23 bases spanning the gap. CDR3 length: 17 amino acids. CDR3 sequence reads: CASSLAPGTPPANEQFF. The CDR3 DNA reads TGTGCCAGCAGCCTCGCCCCCGGGACTCCACCGGCCAATGAGCAGTTCTTC.

The chain employs TRBV7-3 and TRBJ2-7, with 7 bases fitting TRBD2. J was trimmed by 5 bases and V by 3 bases; bases with no gene match: 13. Per the germline V gene, CDR1 is SGHTA and CDR2 is FQGTGA. This CDR3 has 16 residues. CDR3 coding DNA: TGTGCCAGCAGCTTCAACCGGGACTACCAAAGGGACGAGCAGTACTTC. It codes for CASSFNRDYQRDEQYF.

The chain recombines TRBV28 with TRBJ1-1; D may be TRBD1 (5 bases). CDR3 length: 11 amino acids. V was pared by 3 bases and J by 11 bases, with 10 bases between. Germline CDR1 reads MDHEN; CDR2 reads SYDVKM. The CDR3 spells CASSFWDQAFF. The CDR3 DNA sequence: TGTGCCAGCAGTTTTTGGGACCAGGCTTTCTTT.

The chain carries TRBV10-3 and TRBJ2-3; D is unresolved. CDR3 length equals 12 residues. Germline V gene sequence: CDR1 ENHRY, CDR2 SYGVKD. Trimming removed 4 bases from V and 6 bases from J, with 8 bases in between. CDR3 loop: CAISAGWDTQYF. The CDR3 DNA follows: TGTGCCATCAGTGCCGGATGGGATACGCAGTATTTT.

The J gene is TRBJ1-2, the V gene TRBV7-3; TRBD1 is a possible D gene (5 bases). Deletions cut 5 bases from V and 6 bases from J, with 10 bases between. The CDR3 loop spans 12 amino acids. From germline, CDR1 is SGHTA and CDR2 FQGTGA. The CDR3 coding sequence is TGTGCCAGCAGCGCCCAGGGACATGGCTACACCTTC. Its translation is CASSAQGHGYTF.

Only a few counts were recorded for this clone. J is TRBJ1-2 and V is TRBV5-4; no reliable D call. V lost 1 base to trimming and J lost 8 bases, with 9 bases between them. This CDR3 is 12 amino acids long. Germline CDR1 reads SGHNT; CDR2 reads YYREEE (reference sequence). DNA of the CDR3: TGTGCCAGCAGCTTGATAAATGGAGGCTACACCTTC. Its protein is CASSLINGGYTF.

This clone was detected a few times. This chain joins TRBV6-1 and TRBJ2-1, with unresolved D. CDR3 size: 12 residues. Germline CDR1 MNHNS, CDR2 SASEGT. Trimming shortened V by 5 bases and J by 9 bases, and 11 bases separated the two germline ends. The chain's CDR3 is CASSYSAREQFF. In nucleotides, the CDR3 is TGTGCCAGCAGTTATTCCGCTCGTGAGCAGTTCTTC.

The rearrangement joins TRBV6-6 to TRBJ1-2; 11 positions match TRBD1. Germline V gene data show CDR1 as MNHNY and CDR2 as SVGAGI (reference sequence). The CDR3 is 13 residues long. Trimming removed 4 bases from V and 7 bases from J; junction bases left unmatched: 2. The CDR3 nucleotides read TGTGCCAGCAGTTCCGGGACAGGGGGTGGCTACACCTTC. Its translation is CASSSGTGGGYTF.

The chain couples TRBV5-1 to TRBJ2-1; the D gene is possibly TRBD2 (6 bases). The germline gives CDR1 SGHRS, CDR2 YFSETQ. V was cut by 7 bases and J by 6 bases, with 20 bases left in between. The CDR3 runs to 15 residues. CDR3 coding DNA: TGCGCCAGCCGGCGGGGCGACCTTGGGCCCAATGAGCAGTTCTTC. Translation gives CASRRGDLGPNEQFF.

This chain joins TRBV4-1 and TRBJ2-3; 9 bases are shared with TRBD2. With 0 bases clipped from V and 2 bases from J, the junction kept 6 bases outside the gene matches. Germline V gives CDR1 MGHRA, CDR2 YSYEKL. This CDR3 comprises 17 residues. CDR3 sequence reads: CASSQDSLAGFTDTQYF. The CDR3 DNA is TGCGCCAGCAGCCAAGACTCGCTAGCGGGGTTCACAGATACGCAGTATTTT.